The T cell receptor (beta chain) described here comes from a study of T cells in Graves' hyperthyroidism and ophthalmopathy. Ten or more counts support this clonotype. Trimming left V 5 bases short and J 6 bases short, with 17 bases between. In germline, CDR1 is SEHNR, CDR2 FQNEAQ (reference sequence). This CDR3 has 15 residues. Lactation, pregnancy, other autoimmune disease or uncontrolled infection excluded patients. Template material for amplifying TCR beta CDR3 regions consisted of RNA transcripts. When the TCR CDR3 underwent first-round RT-PCR, the HTBI primer set was used. One entry per CDR3 protein results from TCRdb running MiXCR on the multiplex PCR reads. The table includes more than 150,000 distinct CDR3 sequences, approximately 15% detected once.

V usage is TRBV7-9 and J usage is TRBJ2-4, with TRBD2 as a possible D gene (5 bases). The sequenced sample was blood. This sequence originates from a woman aged 50 to 60 with Graves' hyperthyroidism. The CDR3, as DNA: TGTGCCAGCAGCCGTGGTCTCGAGCGGAGAAACATTCAGTACTTC. Protein product: CASSRGLERRNIQYF.